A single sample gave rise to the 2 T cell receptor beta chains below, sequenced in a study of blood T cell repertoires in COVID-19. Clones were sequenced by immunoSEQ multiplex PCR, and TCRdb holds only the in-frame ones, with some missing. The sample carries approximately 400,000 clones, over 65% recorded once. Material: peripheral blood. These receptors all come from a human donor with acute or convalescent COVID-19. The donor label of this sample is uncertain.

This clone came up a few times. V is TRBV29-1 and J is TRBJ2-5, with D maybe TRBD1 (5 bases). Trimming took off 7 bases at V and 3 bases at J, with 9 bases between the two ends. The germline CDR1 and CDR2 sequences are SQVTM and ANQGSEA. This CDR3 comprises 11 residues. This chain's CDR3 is CSARVKETQYF. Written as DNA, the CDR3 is TGCAGCGCCAGGGTGAAAGAGACCCAGTACTTC.

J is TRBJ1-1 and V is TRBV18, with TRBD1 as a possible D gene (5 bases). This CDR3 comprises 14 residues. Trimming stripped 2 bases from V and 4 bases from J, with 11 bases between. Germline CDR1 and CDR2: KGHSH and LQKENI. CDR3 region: CASSPYGRATEAFF. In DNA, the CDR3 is TGTGCCAGCTCACCATATGGCAGGGCCACTGAAGCTTTCTTT.